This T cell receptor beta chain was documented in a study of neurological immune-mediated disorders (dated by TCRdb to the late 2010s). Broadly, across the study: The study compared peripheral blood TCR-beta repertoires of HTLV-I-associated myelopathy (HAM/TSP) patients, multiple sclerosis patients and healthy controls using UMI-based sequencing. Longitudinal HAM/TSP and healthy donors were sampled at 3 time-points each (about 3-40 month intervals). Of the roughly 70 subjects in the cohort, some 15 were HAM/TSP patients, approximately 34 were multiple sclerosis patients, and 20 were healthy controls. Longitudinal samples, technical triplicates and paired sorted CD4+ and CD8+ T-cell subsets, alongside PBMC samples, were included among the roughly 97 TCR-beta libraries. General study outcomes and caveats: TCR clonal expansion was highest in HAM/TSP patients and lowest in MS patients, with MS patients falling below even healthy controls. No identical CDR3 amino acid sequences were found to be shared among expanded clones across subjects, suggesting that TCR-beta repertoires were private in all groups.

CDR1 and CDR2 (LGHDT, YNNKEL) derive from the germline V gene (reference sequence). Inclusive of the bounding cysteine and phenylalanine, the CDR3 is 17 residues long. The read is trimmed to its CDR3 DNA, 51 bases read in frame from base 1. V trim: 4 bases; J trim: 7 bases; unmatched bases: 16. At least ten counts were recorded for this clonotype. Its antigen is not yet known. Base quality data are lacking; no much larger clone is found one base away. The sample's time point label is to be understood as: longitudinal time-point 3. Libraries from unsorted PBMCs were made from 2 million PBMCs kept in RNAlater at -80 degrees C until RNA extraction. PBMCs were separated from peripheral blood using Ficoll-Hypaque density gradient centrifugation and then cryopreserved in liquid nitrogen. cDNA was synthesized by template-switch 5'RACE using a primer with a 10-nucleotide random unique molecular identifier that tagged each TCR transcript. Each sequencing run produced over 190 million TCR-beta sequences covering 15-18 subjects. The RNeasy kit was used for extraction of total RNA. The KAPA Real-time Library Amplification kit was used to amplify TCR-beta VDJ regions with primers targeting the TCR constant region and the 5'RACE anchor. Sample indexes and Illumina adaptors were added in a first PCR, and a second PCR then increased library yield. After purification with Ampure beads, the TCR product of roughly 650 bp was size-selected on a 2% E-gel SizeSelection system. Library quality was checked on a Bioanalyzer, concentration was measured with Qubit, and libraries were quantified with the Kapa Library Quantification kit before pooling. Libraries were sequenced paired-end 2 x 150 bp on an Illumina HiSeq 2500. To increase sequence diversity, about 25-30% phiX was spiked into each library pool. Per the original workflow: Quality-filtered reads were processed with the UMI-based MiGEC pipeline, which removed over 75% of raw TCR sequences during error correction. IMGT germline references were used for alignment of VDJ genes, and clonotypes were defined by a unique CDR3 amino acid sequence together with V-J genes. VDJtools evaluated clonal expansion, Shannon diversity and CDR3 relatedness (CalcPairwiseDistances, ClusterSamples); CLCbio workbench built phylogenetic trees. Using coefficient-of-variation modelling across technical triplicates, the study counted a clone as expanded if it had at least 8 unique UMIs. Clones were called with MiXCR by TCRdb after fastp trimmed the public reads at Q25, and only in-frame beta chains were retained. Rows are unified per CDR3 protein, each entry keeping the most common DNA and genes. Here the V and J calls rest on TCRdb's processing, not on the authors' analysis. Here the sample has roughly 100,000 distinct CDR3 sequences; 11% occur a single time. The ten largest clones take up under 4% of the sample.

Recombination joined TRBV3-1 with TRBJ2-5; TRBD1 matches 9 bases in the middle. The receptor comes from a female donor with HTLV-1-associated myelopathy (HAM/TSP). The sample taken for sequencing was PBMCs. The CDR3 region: CASSPIPGTGPSGTQYF. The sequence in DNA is TGTGCCAGCAGCCCGATCCCCGGGACAGGGCCTTCGGGGACCCAGTACTTC.